This TCR beta chain was sequenced for a study of cytomegalovirus exposure and HLA in healthy donors. Study-wide background: An early release of data contained 80 million to 85 million unique TCRs, which came from HLA-typed donors. Study conclusions and caveats: Some V segments could not be told apart, so they were left out, TRBV6-2 and TRBV6-3 among them. Common viral pathogens were later found to be apparently linked to several of the most significant clusters. In vitro data verified a few CMV-associated chains as specific for CMV antigens.

The study ran its PCR with 60 Vbeta and 13 Jbeta primers. Using immunoSEQ multiplex PCR, the repertoire was profiled, and TCRdb retains in-frame clones only, with some absent. The sample gives around 150,000 clones, around 79% of which show up once; more than 13% is in the top ten. Looked up from germline, CDR1 is PRHDT and CDR2 is FYEKMQ (reference sequence). Losses at the gene ends were 5 bases for V and 8 bases for J; bases not matched to a gene: 13. This CDR3 comprises 15 residues. Of note for this clone: As yet, its antigen is unknown.

Sequences were obtained from PBMCs. The genes are TRBV13 and TRBJ1-2; TRBD1 matches at 8 bases. This receptor was taken from a man aged 50-60 years in good health and CMV-seropositive. The CDR3 reads CASSESGRQGRGYTF. In nucleotides, the CDR3 is TGTGCCAGCAGCGAATCCGGTAGACAGGGGAGAGGCTACACCTTC.